What follows is one T cell receptor (beta chain) and its context. This record comes from a study of T cells in Graves' hyperthyroidism and ophthalmopathy. The overall study: Peripheral blood collection took place at initial diagnosis, before any treatment.

It was RNA transcripts that yielded the amplified TCR beta CDR3 regions. The HTBI primer set was used in a first-round RT-PCR of the TCR CDR3. Each CDR3 protein is one row after TCRdb ran MiXCR on the multiplex PCR reads. The sample holds approximately 250,000 distinct CDR3 sequences; almost 25% are singletons and the top ten take 35% to 40%. CDR1 is MNHNS and CDR2 is SASEGT in the germline V gene. Losses at the gene ends were 2 bases for V and 1 base for J; bases not matched to a gene: 6. The CDR3 has 16 residues. The receptor was derived from a woman between 40 and 55 years old with Graves' ophthalmopathy. Sequencing was performed on blood. This chain uses TRBV6-1 with TRBJ2-7, with 9 bases identical to TRBD1. The CDR3 DNA reads TGTGCCAGCAGTGAATACAGGGGGCGACCTTCCTACGAGCAGTACTTC. Translating gives CASSEYRGRPSYEQYF.